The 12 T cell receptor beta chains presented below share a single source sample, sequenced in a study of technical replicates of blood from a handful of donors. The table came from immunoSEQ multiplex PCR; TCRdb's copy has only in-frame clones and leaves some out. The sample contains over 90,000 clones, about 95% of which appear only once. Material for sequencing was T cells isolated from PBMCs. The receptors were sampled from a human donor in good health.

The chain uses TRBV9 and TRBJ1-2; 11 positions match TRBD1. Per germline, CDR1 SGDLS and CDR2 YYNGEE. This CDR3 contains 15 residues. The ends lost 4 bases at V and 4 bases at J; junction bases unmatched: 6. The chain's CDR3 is CASSLDRGRSYGYTF. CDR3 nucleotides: TGTGCCAGCAGCTTGGACAGGGGGCGATCCTATGGCTACACCTTC. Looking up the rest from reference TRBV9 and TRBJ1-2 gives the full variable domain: DSGVTQTPKHLITATGQRVTLRCSPRSGDLSVYWYQQSLDQGLQFLIQYYNGEERAKGNILERFSAQQFPDLHSELNLSSLELGDSALYFCASSLDRGRSYGYTFGSGTRLTVV.

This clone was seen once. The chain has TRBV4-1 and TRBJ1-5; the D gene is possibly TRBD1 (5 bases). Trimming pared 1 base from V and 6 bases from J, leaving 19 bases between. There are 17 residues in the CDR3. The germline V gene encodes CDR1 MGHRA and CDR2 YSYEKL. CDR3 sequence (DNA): TGCGCCAGCAGCCAAGGCCGCCAACGGGGGAATGGTCAGCCCCAGCATTTT. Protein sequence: CASSQGRQRGNGQPQHF.

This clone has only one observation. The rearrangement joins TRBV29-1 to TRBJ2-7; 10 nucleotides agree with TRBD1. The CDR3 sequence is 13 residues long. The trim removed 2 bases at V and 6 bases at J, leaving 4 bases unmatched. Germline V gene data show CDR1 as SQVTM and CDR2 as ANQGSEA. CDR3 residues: CSVERDRGSEQYF. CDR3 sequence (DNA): TGCAGCGTTGAACGGGACAGGGGCAGCGAGCAGTACTTC.

Written as DNA, the CDR3 is TGTGCCAGCAGCGCATCTACAGGGTTTTCCTACGAGCAGTACTTC. It encodes CASSASTGFSYEQYF. V is TRBV9 and J is TRBJ2-7, with a possible D match to TRBD1 (6 bases). CDR3 size: 15 residues. The germline CDR1 and CDR2 sequences are SGDLS and YYNGEE. The ends were cut back, 3 bases at V and 1 base at J, with 14 bases in the middle.

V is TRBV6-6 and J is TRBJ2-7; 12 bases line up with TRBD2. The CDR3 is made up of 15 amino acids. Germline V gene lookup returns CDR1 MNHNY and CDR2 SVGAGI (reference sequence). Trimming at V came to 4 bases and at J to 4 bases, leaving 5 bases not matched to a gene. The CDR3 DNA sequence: TGTGCCAGCAGTTCTGGGACTAGCGGGCGGTACGAGCAGTACTTC. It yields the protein CASSSGTSGRYEQYF.

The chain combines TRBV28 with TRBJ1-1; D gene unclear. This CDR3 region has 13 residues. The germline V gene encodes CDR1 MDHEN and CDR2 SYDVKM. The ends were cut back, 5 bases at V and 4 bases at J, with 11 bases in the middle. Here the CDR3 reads CASSPPEGTEAFF. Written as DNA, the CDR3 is TGTGCCAGCAGTCCACCGGAGGGCACTGAAGCTTTCTTT.

Here the CDR3 reads CASSVDSRRGNTEAFF. CDR3 bases: TGTGCCAGCAGCGTAGACTCACGAAGGGGGAACACTGAAGCTTTCTTT. The genes are TRBV9 and TRBJ1-1, with D possibly matching TRBD1 (5 bases). The CDR3 is 16 amino acids. Germline lookup yields CDR1 SGDLS and CDR2 YYNGEE. V lost 0 bases and J 1 base, leaving 13 bases between the germline ends.

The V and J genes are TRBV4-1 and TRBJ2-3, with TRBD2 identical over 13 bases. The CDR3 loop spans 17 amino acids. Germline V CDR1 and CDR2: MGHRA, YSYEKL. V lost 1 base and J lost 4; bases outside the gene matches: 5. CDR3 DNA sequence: TGCGCCAGCAGCCAAGTTACTAGCGGGAGGGCGGCAGATACGCAGTATTTT. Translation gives CASSQVTSGRAADTQYF.

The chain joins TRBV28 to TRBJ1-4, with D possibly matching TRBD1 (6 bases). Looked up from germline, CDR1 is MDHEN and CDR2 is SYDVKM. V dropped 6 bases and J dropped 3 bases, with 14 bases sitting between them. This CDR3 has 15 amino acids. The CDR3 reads CASSQGFAANEKLFF. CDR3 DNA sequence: TGTGCCAGCAGCCAGGGGTTTGCGGCTAATGAAAAACTGTTTTTT.

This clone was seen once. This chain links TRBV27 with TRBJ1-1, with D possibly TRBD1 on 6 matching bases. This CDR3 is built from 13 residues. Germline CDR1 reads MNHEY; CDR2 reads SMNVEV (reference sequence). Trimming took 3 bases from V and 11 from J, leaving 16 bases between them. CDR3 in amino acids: CASSFMRGAFAFF. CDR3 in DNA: TGTGCCAGCAGTTTTATGCGGGGGGCATTCGCTTTCTTT.

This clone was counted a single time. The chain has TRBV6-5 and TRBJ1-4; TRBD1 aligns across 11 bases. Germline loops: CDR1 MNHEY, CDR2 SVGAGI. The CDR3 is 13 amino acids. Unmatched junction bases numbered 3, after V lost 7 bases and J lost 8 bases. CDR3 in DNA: TGTGCCAGCAAGGGACAGGGGGGCGAAAAACTGTTTTTT. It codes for CASKGQGGEKLFF.

Here the CDR3 DNA reads TGTGCCAGTAGTAGTTGGCAGGGCTTACACTATGGCTACACCTTC. The encoded protein is CASSSWQGLHYGYTF. J is TRBJ1-2 and V is TRBV19; D might be TRBD1 (5 bases). The CDR3 is made up of 15 amino acids. The germline V gene has CDR1 LNHDA and CDR2 SQIVND (reference sequence). V was clipped by 4 bases and J by 3 bases, with 15 bases between them. Full variable domain (rest looked up from reference TRBV19 and TRBJ1-2): DGGITQSPKYLFRKEGQNVTLSCEQNLNHDAMYWYRQDPGQGLRLIYYSQIVNDFQKGDIAEGYSVSREKKESFPLTVTSAQKNPTAFYLCASSSWQGLHYGYTFGSGTRLTVV.